Listed here is a single T cell receptor beta chain. Original processing methods: Amplification from reference gene primers served as the basis for estimated nucleated cell counts. Produced via immunoSEQ multiplex PCR; TCRdb's table is partial and in-frame only. That table supplies the V and J calls and clone size; D and trimming were determined from the DNA. The data hold 100,000 to 150,000 clones, with 70% to 80% observed a single time. This record belongs to a study of blood T cell repertoires in COVID-19. Overall study context: Italy, Spain and the United States were the sources of the convalescent and acute COVID-19 samples. In each case, the material was cDNA or gDNA derived from T cells, B-cell-depleted T cells, or PBMCs.

Sequenced input: peripheral blood. The receptor comes from a man aged 35-49 years with active or convalescent COVID-19.

CDR3: CASSLKSGPYTQYF. The DNA for the CDR3 is TGTGCCAGCAGCTTAAAGAGCGGCCCATATACGCAGTATTTT. The chain employs TRBV11-3 and TRBJ2-3; TRBD2 is a possible D gene (5 bases). The length of the CDR3 is 14 residues. V lost 2 bases to trimming and J lost 7 bases, with 13 bases between them. Germline loops: CDR1 SGHNT, CDR2 YENEEA.